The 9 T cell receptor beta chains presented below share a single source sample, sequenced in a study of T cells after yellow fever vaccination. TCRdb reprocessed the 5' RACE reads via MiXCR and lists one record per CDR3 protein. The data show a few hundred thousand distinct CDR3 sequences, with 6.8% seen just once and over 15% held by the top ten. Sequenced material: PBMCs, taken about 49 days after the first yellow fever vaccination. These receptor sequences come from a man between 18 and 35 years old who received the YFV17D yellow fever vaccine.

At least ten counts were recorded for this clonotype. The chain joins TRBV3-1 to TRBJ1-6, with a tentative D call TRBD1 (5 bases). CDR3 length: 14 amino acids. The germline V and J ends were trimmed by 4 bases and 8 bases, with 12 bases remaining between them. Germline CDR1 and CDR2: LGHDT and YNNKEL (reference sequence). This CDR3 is CASSLRDRDSPLHF. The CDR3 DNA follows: TGTGCCAGCAGCCTCAGGGATCGTGATTCACCCCTCCACTTT.

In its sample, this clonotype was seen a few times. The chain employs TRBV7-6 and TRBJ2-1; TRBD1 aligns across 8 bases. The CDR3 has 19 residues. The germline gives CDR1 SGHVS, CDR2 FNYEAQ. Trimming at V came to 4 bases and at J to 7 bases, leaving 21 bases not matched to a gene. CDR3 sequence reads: CASSSLGTGEYGAQNEQFF. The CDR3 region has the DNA TGTGCCAGCAGCTCCCTTGGGACAGGAGAATATGGGGCTCAAAATGAGCAGTTCTTC.

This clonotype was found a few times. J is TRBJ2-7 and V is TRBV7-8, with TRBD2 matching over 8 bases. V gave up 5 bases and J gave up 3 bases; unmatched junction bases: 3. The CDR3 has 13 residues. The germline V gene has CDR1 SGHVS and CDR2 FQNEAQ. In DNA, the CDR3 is TGTGCCAGCAGCGCCGGGACTAGCTACGAGCAGTACGTC. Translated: CASSAGTSYEQYV.

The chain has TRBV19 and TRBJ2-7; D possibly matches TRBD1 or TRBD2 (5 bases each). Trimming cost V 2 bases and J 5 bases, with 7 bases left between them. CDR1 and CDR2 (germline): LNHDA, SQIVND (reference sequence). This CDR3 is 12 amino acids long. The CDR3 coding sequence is TGTGCCAGTAGTATACGGGGCGACGAGCAGTACTTC. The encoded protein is CASSIRGDEQYF.

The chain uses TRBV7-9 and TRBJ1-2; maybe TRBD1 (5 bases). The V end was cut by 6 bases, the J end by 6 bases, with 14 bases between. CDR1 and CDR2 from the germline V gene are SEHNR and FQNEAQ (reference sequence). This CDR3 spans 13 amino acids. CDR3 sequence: CASRGREIDGYTF. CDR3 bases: TGTGCCAGCAGGGGCAGGGAGATTGATGGCTACACCTTC.

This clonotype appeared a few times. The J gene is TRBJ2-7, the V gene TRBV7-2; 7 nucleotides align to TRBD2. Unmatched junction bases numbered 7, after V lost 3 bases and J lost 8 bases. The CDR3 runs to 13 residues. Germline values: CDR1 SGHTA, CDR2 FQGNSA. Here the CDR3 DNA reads TGTGCCAGCAGCTTTACGGGGGGTTCCAAGCAGTACTTC. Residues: CASSFTGGSKQYF.

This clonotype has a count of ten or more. CDR3 in DNA: TGTGCCAGCAGAGACGGAGACCAAGAGACCCAGTACTTC. Amino acids: CASRDGDQETQYF. The J gene is TRBJ2-5, the V gene TRBV27; no clear D. Germline V CDR1 and CDR2: MNHEY, SMNVEV (reference sequence). The CDR3 runs 13 residues. V was pared by 6 bases and J by 0 bases, with 8 bases between.

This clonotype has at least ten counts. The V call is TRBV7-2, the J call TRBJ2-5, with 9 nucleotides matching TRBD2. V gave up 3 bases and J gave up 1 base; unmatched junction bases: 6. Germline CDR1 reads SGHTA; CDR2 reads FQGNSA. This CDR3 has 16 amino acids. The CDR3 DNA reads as TGTGCCAGCAGCTTGAGTGGAGCGGGGGGCCAAGAGACCCAGTACTTC. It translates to CASSLSGAGGQETQYF.

The chain's CDR3 is CASSGQGGTYEQYF. DNA for the CDR3: TGCGCCAGCAGTGGACAGGGGGGGACCTACGAGCAGTACTTC. This chain connects TRBV5-1 to TRBJ2-7; 10 positions agree with TRBD1. CDR3 length: 14 amino acids. With V trimmed by 5 bases and J by 2 bases, 4 bases remained unmatched. Per the germline V gene, CDR1 is SGHRS and CDR2 is YFSETQ.